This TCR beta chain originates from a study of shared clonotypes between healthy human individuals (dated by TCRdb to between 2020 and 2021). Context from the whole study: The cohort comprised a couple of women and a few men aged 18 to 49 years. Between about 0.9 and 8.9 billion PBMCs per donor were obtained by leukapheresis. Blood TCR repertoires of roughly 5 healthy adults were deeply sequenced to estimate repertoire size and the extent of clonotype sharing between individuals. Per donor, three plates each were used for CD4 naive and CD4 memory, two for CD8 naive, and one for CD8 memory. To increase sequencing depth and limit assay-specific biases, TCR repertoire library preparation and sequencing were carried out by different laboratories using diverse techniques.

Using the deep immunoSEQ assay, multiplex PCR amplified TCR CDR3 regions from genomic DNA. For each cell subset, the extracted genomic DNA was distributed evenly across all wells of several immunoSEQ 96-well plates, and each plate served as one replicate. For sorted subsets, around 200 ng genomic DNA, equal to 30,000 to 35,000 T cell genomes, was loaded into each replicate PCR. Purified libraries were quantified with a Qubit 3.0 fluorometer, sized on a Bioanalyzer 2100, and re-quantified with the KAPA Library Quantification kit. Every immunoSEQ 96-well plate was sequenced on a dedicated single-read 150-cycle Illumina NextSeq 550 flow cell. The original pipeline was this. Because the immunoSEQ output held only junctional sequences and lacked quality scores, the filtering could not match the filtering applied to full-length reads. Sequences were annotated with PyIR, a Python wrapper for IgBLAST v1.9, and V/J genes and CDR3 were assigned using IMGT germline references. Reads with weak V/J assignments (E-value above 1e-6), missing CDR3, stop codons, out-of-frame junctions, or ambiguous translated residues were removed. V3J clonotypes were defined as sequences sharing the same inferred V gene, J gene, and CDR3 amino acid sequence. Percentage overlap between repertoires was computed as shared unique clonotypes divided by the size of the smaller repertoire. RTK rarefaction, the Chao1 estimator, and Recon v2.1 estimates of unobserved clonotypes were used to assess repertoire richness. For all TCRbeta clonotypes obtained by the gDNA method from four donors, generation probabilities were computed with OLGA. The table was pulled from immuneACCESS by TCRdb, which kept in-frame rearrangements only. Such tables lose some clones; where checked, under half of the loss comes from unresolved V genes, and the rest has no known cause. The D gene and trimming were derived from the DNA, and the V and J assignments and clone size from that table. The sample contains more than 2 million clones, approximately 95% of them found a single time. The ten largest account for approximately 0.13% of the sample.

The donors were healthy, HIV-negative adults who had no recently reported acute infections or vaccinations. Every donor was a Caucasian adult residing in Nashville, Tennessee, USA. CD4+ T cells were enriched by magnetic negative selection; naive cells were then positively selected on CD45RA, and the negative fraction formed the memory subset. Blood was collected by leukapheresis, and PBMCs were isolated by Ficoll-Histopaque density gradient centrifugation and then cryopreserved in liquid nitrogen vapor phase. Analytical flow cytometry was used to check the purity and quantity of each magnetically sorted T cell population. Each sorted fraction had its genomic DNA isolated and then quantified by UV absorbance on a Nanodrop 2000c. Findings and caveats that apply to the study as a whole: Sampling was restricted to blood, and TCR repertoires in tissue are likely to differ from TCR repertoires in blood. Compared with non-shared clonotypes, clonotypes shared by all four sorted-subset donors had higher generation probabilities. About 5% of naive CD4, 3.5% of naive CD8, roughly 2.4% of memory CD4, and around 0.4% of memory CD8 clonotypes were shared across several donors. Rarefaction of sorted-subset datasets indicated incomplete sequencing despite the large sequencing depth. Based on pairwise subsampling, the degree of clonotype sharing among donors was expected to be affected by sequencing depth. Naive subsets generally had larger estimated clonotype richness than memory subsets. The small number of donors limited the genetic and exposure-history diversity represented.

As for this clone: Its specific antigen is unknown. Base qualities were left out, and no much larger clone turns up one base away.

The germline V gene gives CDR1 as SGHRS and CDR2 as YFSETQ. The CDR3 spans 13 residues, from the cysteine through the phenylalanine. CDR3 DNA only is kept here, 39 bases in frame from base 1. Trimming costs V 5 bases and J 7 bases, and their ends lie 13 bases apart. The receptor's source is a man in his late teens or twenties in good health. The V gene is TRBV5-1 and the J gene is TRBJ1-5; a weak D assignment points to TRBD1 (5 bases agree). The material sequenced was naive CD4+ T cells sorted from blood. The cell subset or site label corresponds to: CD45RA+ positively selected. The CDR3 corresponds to CASRVGEGQPQHF. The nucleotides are TGCGCCAGCAGAGTAGGGGAAGGACAGCCCCAGCATTTT.